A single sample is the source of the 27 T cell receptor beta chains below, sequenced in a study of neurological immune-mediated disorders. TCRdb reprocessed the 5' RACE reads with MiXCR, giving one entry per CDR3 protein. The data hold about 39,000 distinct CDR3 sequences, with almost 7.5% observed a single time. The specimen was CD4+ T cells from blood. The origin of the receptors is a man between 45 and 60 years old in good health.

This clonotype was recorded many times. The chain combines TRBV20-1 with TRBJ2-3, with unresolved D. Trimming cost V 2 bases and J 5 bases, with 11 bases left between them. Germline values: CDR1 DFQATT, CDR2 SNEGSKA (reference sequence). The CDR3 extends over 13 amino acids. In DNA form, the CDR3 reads TGCAGTGCTAGACTAGGAAACAGAGATACGCAGTATTTT. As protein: CSARLGNRDTQYF.

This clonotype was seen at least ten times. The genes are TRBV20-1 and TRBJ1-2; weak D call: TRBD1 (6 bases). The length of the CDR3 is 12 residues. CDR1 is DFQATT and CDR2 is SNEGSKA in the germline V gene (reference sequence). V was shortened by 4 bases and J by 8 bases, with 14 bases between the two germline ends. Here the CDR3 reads CSAMAGGHGYTF. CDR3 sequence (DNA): TGCAGTGCTATGGCTGGGGGGCACGGCTACACCTTC.

DNA for the CDR3: TGTGCCAGTAGTTCCTCGGTGGCAGATACGCAGTATTTT. The encoded protein is CASSSSVADTQYF. V is TRBV19 and J is TRBJ2-3; D is ambiguous. V shed 5 bases and J shed 4 bases, with 10 bases lying between them. Germline V gives CDR1 LNHDA, CDR2 SQIVND (reference sequence). The CDR3 spans 13 residues.

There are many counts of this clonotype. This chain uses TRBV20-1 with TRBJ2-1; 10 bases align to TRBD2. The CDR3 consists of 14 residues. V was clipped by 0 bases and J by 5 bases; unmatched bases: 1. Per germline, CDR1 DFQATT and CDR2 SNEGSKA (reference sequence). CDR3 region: CSARESGRDNEQFF. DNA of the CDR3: TGCAGTGCTAGAGAAAGCGGGAGGGACAATGAGCAGTTCTTC.

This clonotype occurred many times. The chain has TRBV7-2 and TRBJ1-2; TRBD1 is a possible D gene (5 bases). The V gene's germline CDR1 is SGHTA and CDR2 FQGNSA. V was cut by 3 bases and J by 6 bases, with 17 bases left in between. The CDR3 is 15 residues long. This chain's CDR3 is CASSFTGGPRDGYTF. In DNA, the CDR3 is TGTGCCAGCAGCTTTACCGGGGGACCTAGGGATGGCTACACCTTC.

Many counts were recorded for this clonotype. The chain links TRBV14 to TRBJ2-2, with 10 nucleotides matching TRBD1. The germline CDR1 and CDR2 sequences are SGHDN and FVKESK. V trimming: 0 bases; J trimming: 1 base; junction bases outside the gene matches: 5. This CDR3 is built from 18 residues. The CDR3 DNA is TGTGCCAGCAGCCAAGATAAGCGGACAGGGGGGAACACCGGGGAGCTGTTTTTT. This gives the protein CASSQDKRTGGNTGELFF.

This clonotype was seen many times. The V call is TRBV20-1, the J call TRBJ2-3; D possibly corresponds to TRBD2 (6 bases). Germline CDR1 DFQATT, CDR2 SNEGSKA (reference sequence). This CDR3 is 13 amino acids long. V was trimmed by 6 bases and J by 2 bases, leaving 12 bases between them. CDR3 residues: CSASGGFTDTQYF. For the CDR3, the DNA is TGCAGTGCCTCTGGGGGGTTCACAGATACGCAGTATTTT.

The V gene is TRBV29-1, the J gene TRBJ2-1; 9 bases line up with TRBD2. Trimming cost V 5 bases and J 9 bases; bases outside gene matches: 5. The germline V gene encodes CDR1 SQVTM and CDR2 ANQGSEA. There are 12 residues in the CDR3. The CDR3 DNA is TGCAGCGTTCTAGCGGGATCCGTTGAGCAGTTCTTC. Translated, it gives CSVLAGSVEQFF.

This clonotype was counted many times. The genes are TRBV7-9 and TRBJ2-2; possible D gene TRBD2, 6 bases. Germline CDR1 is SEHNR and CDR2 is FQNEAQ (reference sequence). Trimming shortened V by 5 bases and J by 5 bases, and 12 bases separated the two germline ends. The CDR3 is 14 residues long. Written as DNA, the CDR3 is TGTGCCAGCAGCGGGGGAGGAAGGACCGGGGAGCTGTTTTTT. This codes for CASSGGGRTGELFF.

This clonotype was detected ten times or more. The chain's CDR3 is CSARAFGQTYEQYF. The CDR3, as DNA: TGCAGTGCTAGAGCTTTCGGACAGACATACGAGCAGTACTTC. The chain is built from TRBV20-1 and TRBJ2-7; tentative D call: TRBD1 (6 bases). Per germline, CDR1 DFQATT and CDR2 SNEGSKA (reference sequence). The V end was cut by 1 base, the J end by 4 bases, with 14 bases between. The CDR3 is made up of 14 amino acids.

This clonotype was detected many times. The CDR3 protein is CASKWQYNSPLHF. Written as DNA, the CDR3 is TGTGCCAGCAAGTGGCAGTATAATTCACCCCTCCACTTT. The V gene is TRBV25-1, the J gene TRBJ1-6; D unresolved. Trimming stripped 7 bases from V and 4 bases from J, with 8 bases between. From germline, CDR1 is MGHDK and CDR2 SYGVNS. The CDR3 spans 13 residues. The full variable domain, completed using reference TRBV25-1 and TRBJ1-6, is EADIYQTPRYLVIGTGKKITLECSQTMGHDKMYWYQQDPGMELHLIHYSYGVNSTEKGDLSSESTVSRIRTEHFPLTLESARPSHTSQYLCASKWQYNSPLHFGNGTRLTVT.

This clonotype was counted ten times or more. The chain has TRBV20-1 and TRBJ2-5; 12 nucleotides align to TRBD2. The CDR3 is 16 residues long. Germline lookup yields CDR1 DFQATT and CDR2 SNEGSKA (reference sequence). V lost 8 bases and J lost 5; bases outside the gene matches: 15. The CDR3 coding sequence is TGCAGTCTGGCAGATTCGACTAGCGGGAGAAGGGAGACCCAGTACTTC. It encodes CSLADSTSGRRETQYF.

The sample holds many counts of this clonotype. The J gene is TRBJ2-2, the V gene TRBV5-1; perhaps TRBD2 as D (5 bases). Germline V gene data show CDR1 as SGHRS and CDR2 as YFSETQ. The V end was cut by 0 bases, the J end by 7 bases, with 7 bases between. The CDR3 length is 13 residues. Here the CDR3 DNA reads TGCGCCAGCAGCTTGGCCGGAGGCGGGGAGCTGTTTTTT. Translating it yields CASSLAGGGELFF.

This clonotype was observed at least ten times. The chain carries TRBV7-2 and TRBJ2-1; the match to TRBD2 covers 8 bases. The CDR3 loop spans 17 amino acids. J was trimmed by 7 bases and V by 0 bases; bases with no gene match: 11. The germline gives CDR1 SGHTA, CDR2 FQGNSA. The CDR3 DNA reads TGTGCCAGCAGCTTAGCGCCCACCCGACTAGCGTTAAATGAGCAGTTCTTC. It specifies CASSLAPTRLALNEQFF. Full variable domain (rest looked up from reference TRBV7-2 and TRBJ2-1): GAGVSQSPSNKVTEKGKDVELRCDPISGHTALYWYRQSLGQGLEFLIYFQGNSAPDKSGLPSDRFSAERTGGSVSTLTIQRTQQEDSAVYLCASSLAPTRLALNEQFFGPGTRLTVL.

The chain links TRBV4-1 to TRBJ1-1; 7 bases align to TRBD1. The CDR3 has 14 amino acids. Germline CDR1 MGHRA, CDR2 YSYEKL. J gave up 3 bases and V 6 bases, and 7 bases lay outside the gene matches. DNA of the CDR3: TGCGCCAGCAGACTCCAGGGGGGGTACACTGAAGCTTTCTTT. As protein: CASRLQGGYTEAFF.

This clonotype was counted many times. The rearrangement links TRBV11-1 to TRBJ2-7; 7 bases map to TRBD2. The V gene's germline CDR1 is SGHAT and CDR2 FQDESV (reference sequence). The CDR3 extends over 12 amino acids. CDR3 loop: CASGTTHYEQYF. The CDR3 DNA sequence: TGTGCTTCGGGGACTACACACTACGAGCAGTACTTC.

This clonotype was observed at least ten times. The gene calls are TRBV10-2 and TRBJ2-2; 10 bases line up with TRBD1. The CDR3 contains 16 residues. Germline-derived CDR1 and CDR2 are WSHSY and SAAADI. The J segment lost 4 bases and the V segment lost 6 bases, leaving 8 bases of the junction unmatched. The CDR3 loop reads CASRVRGQGITGELFF. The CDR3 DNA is TGCGCCAGCAGAGTAAGGGGACAGGGGATCACCGGGGAGCTGTTTTTT.

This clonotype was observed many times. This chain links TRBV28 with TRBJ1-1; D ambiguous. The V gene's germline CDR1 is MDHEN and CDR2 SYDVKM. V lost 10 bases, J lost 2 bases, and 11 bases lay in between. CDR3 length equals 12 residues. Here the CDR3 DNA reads TGTGCCACACTTGAAAGAAACACTGAAGCTTTCTTT. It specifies CATLERNTEAFF.

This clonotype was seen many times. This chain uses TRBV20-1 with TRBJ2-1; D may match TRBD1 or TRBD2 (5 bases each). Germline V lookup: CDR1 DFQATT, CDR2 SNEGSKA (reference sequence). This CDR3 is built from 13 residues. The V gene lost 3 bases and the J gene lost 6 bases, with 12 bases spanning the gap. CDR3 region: CSASRGRPNEQFF. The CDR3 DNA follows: TGCAGTGCTAGTCGGGGACGCCCCAATGAGCAGTTCTTC.

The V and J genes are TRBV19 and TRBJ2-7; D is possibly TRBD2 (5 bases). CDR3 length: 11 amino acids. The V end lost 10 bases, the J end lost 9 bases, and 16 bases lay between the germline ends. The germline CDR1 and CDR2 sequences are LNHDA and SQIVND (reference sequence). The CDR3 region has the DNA TGTGCCACTTCAGCGGTAGACCTGCAGTACTTC. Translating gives CATSAVDLQYF.

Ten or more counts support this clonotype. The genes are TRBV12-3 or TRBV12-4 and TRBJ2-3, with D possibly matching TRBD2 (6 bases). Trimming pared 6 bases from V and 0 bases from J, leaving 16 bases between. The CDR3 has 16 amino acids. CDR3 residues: CASRERIAASTDTQYF. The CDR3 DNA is TGTGCCAGCAGGGAGAGGATAGCGGCTAGCACAGATACGCAGTATTTT.

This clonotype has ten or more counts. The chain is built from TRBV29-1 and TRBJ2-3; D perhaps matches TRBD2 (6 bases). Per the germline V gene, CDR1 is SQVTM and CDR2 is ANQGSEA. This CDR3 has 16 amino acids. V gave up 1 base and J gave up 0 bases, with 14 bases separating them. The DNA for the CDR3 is TGCAGCGTTGAAGGCACCCCGAGCGGGAGCACAGATACGCAGTATTTT. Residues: CSVEGTPSGSTDTQYF.

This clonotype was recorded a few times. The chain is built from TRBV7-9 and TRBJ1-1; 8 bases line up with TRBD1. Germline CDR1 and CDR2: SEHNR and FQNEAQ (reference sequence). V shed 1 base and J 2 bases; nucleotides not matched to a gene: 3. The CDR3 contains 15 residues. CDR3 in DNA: TGTGCCAGCAGCTTAGTCGGGACAGGCAACACTGAAGCTTTCTTT. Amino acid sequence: CASSLVGTGNTEAFF.

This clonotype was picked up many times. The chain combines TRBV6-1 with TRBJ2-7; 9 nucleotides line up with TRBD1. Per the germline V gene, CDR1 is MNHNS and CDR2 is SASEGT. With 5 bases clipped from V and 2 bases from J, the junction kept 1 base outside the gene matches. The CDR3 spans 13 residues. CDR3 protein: CASSRTGAYEQYF. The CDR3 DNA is TGTGCCAGCAGTAGGACAGGGGCCTACGAGCAGTACTTC.

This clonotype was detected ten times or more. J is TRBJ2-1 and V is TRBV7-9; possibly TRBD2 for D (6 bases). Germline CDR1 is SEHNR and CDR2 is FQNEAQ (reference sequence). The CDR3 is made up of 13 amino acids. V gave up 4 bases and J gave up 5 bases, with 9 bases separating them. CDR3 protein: CASSSGGNNEQFF. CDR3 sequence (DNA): TGTGCCAGCAGCTCCGGAGGGAACAATGAGCAGTTCTTC.

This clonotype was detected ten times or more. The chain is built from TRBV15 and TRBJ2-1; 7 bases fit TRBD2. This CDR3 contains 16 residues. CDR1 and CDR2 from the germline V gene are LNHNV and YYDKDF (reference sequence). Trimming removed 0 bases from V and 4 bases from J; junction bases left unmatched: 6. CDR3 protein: CATSREASGTYNEQFF. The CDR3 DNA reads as TGTGCCACCAGCAGAGAGGCTAGCGGAACTTACAATGAGCAGTTCTTC.

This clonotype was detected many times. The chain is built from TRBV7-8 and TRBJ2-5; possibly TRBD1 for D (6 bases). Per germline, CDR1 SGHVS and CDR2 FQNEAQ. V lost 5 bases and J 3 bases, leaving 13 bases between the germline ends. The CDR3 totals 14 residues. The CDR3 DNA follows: TGTGCCAGCAGCAAACGACAGGTCAAAGAGACCCAGTACTTC. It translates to CASSKRQVKETQYF.